These 10 T cell receptor beta chains were sequenced from one sample in a study of shared clonotypes between healthy human individuals. This table comes from immunoSEQ multiplex PCR, and its TCRdb copy is limited to in-frame clones, with some not included. The sample consists of some 480,000 clones, 79% of them appearing once. Input material: PBMCs. Receptors originate from a woman aged 40 to 50 in good health. Some clones in this sample may be carry-over from other donors' samples.

The rearrangement links TRBV6-6 to TRBJ2-1; 9 bases are shared with TRBD1. J was trimmed by 5 bases and V by 5 bases; bases with no gene match: 7. Germline lookup yields CDR1 MNHNY and CDR2 SVGAGI (reference sequence). CDR3 length equals 15 residues. The CDR3 DNA reads TGTGCCAGCAGTCACCCGGGACAGGGAAACAATGAGCAGTTCTTC. Translated: CASSHPGQGNNEQFF.

This chain joins TRBV9 and TRBJ1-3, with 9 bases matching TRBD1. The J segment lost 4 bases and the V segment lost 3 bases, leaving 5 bases of the junction unmatched. In germline, CDR1 is SGDLS, CDR2 YYNGEE. CDR3 length: 15 residues. Written as DNA, the CDR3 is TGTGCCAGCAGCGCACAGGGGGCGCGGGGAAACACCATATATTTT. Translated: CASSAQGARGNTIYF.

This clone occurred once. A read error is possible here, since a much larger clone lies one base away. This chain connects TRBV7-2 to TRBJ2-1; 7 bases map to TRBD2. With 0 bases clipped from V and 3 bases from J, the junction kept 2 bases outside the gene matches. CDR1 is SGHTA, CDR2 FQGNSA, per germline. The CDR3 sequence is 15 residues long. In nucleotides, the CDR3 is TGTGCCAGCAGCTTAGCCTCGGGGGGCTACAATGAGCAGTTCTTC. Its translation is CASSLASGGYNEQFF.

The chain recombines TRBV30 with TRBJ2-7; 8 bases line up with TRBD2. This CDR3 contains 13 residues. The V gene end was trimmed by 2 bases and the J gene end by 5 bases; junction bases not matched to a gene: 5. CDR1 and CDR2 (germline): GTSNPN, SVGIG (reference sequence). The CDR3 nucleotides are TGTGCCTGGAGTTTCGGGGGGGCCCACGAGCAGTACTTC. It is translated as CAWSFGGAHEQYF.

This chain links TRBV30 with TRBJ2-7; 9 bases agree with TRBD1. The CDR3 has 15 amino acids. CDR1 GTSNPN and CDR2 SVGIG come from the germline V gene (reference sequence). V shed 2 bases and J 4 bases; nucleotides not matched to a gene: 9. CDR3 loop: CAWSRLGTGYYEQYF. In nucleotides, the CDR3 is TGTGCCTGGAGTCGTTTAGGGACAGGGTATTACGAGCAGTACTTC.

The V and J genes are TRBV7-3 and TRBJ2-5, with D possibly matching TRBD2 (6 bases). Per germline, CDR1 SGHTA and CDR2 FQGTGA. CDR3 size: 16 residues. Trimming removed 0 bases from V and 1 base from J, with 12 bases in between. CDR3 DNA sequence: TGTGCCAGCAGCTTAACTGGTAGGAGGGGCCAAGAGACCCAGTACTTC. Residues: CASSLTGRRGQETQYF.

This sequence joins TRBV7-3 and TRBJ2-7, with 11 bases lining up with TRBD2. Germline assignment: CDR1 SGHTA and CDR2 FQGTGA. The V and J ends lost 5 bases and 6 bases, in that order; junction bases with no gene match: 9. This CDR3 is built from 15 residues. CDR3 sequence (DNA): TGTGCCAGCAGCCCCACCGGGACTAGCGGCAGCGAGCAGTACTTC. Its translation is CASSPTGTSGSEQYF.

The rearrangement uses TRBV18 and TRBJ1-1; 10 bases align to TRBD1. The V segment lost 0 bases and the J segment 7 bases; nucleotides outside the gene matches: 5. The CDR3 has 15 amino acids. Germline V gene lookup returns CDR1 KGHSH and CDR2 LQKENI. CDR3 in DNA: TGTGCCAGCTCACCACCCGGGACAGGGGCTTTTGAAGCTTTCTTT. It is translated as CASSPPGTGAFEAFF.

This chain connects TRBV6-4 to TRBJ2-3; D gene unclear. Germline CDR1 and CDR2: MRHNA and SNTAGT. This CDR3 has 13 residues. The V gene lost 3 bases and the J gene lost 0 bases, with 4 bases spanning the gap. CDR3 bases: TGTGCCAGCAGTGAATCAAGCACAGATACGCAGTATTTT. Its translation is CASSESSTDTQYF.

This rearrangement joins TRBV30 to TRBJ2-7; 7 nucleotides line up with TRBD1. Germline CDR1 and CDR2: GTSNPN and SVGIG (reference sequence). CDR3 length equals 13 residues. V dropped 5 bases and J dropped 3; count of bases not matched to a gene: 7. CDR3 loop: CAWDEGQFYEQYF. The CDR3 DNA sequence: TGTGCCTGGGATGAGGGACAGTTCTACGAGCAGTACTTC. Full variable domain (rest looked up from reference TRBV30 and TRBJ2-7): SQTIHQWPATLVQPVGSPLSLECTVEGTSNPNLYWYRQAAGRGLQLLFYSVGIGQISSEVPQNLSASRPQDRQFILSSKKLLLSDSGFYLCAWDEGQFYEQYFGPGTRLTVT.